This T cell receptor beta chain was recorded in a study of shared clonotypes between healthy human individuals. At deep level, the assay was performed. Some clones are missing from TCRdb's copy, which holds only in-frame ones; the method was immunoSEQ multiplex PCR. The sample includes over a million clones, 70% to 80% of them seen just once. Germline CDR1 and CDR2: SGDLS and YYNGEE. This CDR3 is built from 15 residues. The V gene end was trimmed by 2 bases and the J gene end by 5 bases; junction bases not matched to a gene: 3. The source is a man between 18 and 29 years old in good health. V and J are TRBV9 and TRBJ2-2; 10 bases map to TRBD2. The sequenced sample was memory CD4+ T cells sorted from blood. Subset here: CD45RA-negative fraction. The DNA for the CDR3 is TGTGCCAGCAGCGTGGGACTAGCGCGGACCGGGGAGCTGTTTTTT. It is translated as CASSVGLARTGELFF.